These 25 T cell receptor beta chains originate from one sample sequenced in a study of blood T cell repertoires in COVID-19. Repertoires were generated with immunoSEQ multiplex PCR, while TCRdb's copy carries only in-frame clones and drops some. The table shows about 200,000 clones, with around nine tenths occurring only once. What was sequenced was peripheral blood. The origin of the receptors is a man aged 55 to 69 with COVID-19, enrolled during active disease.

The gene calls are TRBV12-3 or TRBV12-4 and TRBJ1-1; D might be TRBD1 (5 bases). V was shortened by 3 bases and J by 11 bases, with 13 bases between the two germline ends. This CDR3 comprises 12 residues. The CDR3 DNA reads as TGTGCCAGCAGTTTTGGACATTCCAAGGCTTTCTTT. Residues: CASSFGHSKAFF.

This clone has just a few counts. This CDR3 is CASSQAGQYYEQYF. CDR3 DNA sequence: TGTGCCAGCAGCCAAGCGGGACAGTACTACGAGCAGTACTTC. The gene calls are TRBV3-1 (or the pseudogene TRBV3-2) and TRBJ2-7, with 7 bases lining up with TRBD1. CDR1 is LGHDT and CDR2 is YNNKEL in the germline V gene (reference sequence). V shed 1 base, J shed 3 bases, and the junction held 3 bases outside the gene matches. The CDR3 is 14 amino acids.

This rearrangement joins TRBV27 to TRBJ1-4, with a tentative D call TRBD1 (5 bases). V was clipped by 5 bases and J by 12 bases, with 22 bases between them. The germline CDR1 and CDR2 sequences are MNHEY and SMNVEV (reference sequence). This CDR3 comprises 15 residues. The CDR3, as DNA: TGTGCCAGCAGTCCTTGGGGGGGGTTCGGTGAGGAACTGTTTTTT. This gives the protein CASSPWGGFGEELFF.

This chain links TRBV10-3 with TRBJ2-7, with TRBD2 matching 10 bases. Germline V gives CDR1 ENHRY, CDR2 SYGVKD. This CDR3 contains 14 residues. The V and J ends lost 3 bases and 4 bases, in that order; junction bases with no gene match: 3. The CDR3, as DNA: TGTGCCATCAGTGAACTAGCGGGGTATTACGAGCAGTACTTC. Translation: CAISELAGYYEQYF.

The gene calls are TRBV18 and TRBJ1-5; D is possibly TRBD1 (5 bases). CDR3 length: 14 amino acids. The germline CDR1 and CDR2 sequences are KGHSH and LQKENI. V lost 5 bases and J 9 bases, leaving 17 bases between the germline ends. The CDR3 spells CASSVTDAYGPQHF. The CDR3 nucleotides are TGTGCCAGCTCAGTGACAGACGCGTACGGGCCCCAGCATTTT.

This chain joins TRBV3-1 (or the pseudogene TRBV3-2) and TRBJ1-1; the D is unclear. The CDR3 has 13 residues. Germline-derived CDR1 and CDR2 are LGHDT and YNNKEL (reference sequence). The V and J ends lost 3 bases and 1 base respectively, with 6 bases between them. For the CDR3, the DNA is TGTGCCAGCAGCCATCACACGAACACTGAAGCTTTCTTT. Its protein is CASSHHTNTEAFF.

V is TRBV19 and J is TRBJ2-2; D is possibly TRBD1 (6 bases). The V gene's germline CDR1 is LNHDA and CDR2 SQIVND (reference sequence). This CDR3 is built from 15 residues. V dropped 8 bases and J dropped 4 bases, with 17 bases sitting between them. The CDR3 coding sequence is TGTGCCAGTCGCCGGGGAACAGGGCGCACCGGGGAGCTGTTTTTT. Encoded protein: CASRRGTGRTGELFF.

The chain joins TRBV9 to TRBJ1-1, with D uncertain. Looked up from germline, CDR1 is SGDLS and CDR2 is YYNGEE. The CDR3 sequence is 15 residues long. With 1 base removed from V and 1 base from J, the gap between germline ends came to 11 bases. As DNA, the CDR3 is TGTGCCAGCAGCGTATCGCCGGGTGGGAACACTGAAGCTTTCTTT. Amino acids: CASSVSPGGNTEAFF.

This clone was seen a single time. The chain employs TRBV15 and TRBJ2-1, with TRBD1 as a possible D gene (6 bases). The V end lost 2 bases, the J end lost 7 bases, and 12 bases lay between the germline ends. The CDR3 runs 14 residues. The germline CDR1 and CDR2 sequences are LNHNV and YYDKDF (reference sequence). The CDR3 here is CATSRLLQGNEQFF. The CDR3 DNA is TGTGCCACCAGCAGATTATTACAGGGTAATGAGCAGTTCTTC.

V usage is TRBV30 and J usage is TRBJ2-2; 8 positions agree with TRBD1. This CDR3 has 15 residues. Germline V gene data show CDR1 as GTSNPN and CDR2 as SVGIG (reference sequence). V gave up 3 bases and J gave up 0 bases; unmatched junction bases: 3. DNA of the CDR3: TGTGCCTGGAGCCGGGGACAGGCGAACACCGGGGAGCTGTTTTTT. Translated, it gives CAWSRGQANTGELFF.

The DNA of the CDR3 is TGTGCCAGCGGACGAGGGAATACGCAGTATTTT. Protein: CASGRGNTQYF. J is TRBJ2-3 and V is TRBV12-3 or TRBV12-4; D may be TRBD2 (5 bases). V gave up 8 bases and J gave up 7 bases, with 10 bases separating them. This CDR3 has 11 amino acids.

The chain employs TRBV3-1 (or the pseudogene TRBV3-2) and TRBJ2-5; TRBD2 matches at 9 bases. Germline CDR1 reads LGHDT; CDR2 reads YNNKEL (reference sequence). J gave up 1 base and V 4 bases, and 4 bases lay outside the gene matches. This CDR3 contains 15 residues. The chain's CDR3 is CASSPSGAPQETQYF. The CDR3 nucleotides read TGTGCCAGCAGCCCTAGCGGGGCGCCCCAAGAGACCCAGTACTTC.

V usage is TRBV7-9 and J usage is TRBJ1-1; D is unresolved. The CDR3 runs 14 residues. The germline V gene encodes CDR1 SEHNR and CDR2 FQNEAQ (reference sequence). The V gene lost 1 base and the J gene lost 2 bases, with 8 bases spanning the gap. CDR3 in amino acids: CASSLVAFNTEAFF. Here the CDR3 DNA reads TGTGCCAGCAGCTTAGTAGCTTTTAACACTGAAGCTTTCTTT.

The chain carries TRBV12-5 and TRBJ1-1; TRBD1 aligns across 7 bases. CDR1 is LGHNT, CDR2 FRNRAP, per germline. This CDR3 is 15 amino acids long. V was pared by 3 bases and J by 4 bases, with 8 bases of the junction left unmatched. CDR3 DNA: TGTGCTAGTGGTTTTTCCCAGACAGGGATCACTGAAGCTTTCTTT. It specifies CASGFSQTGITEAFF.

The chain has TRBV18 and TRBJ1-1; D may be TRBD1 (5 bases). The CDR3 is 14 residues long. V was shortened by 9 bases and J by 1 base, with 15 bases between the two germline ends. The germline gives CDR1 KGHSH, CDR2 LQKENI. The CDR3 here is CASSKDTSNTEAFF. In nucleotides, the CDR3 is TGTGCCAGTTCCAAGGACACATCGAACACTGAAGCTTTCTTT. The complete variable domain, with remaining parts taken from reference TRBV18 and TRBJ1-1, reads NAGVMQNPRHLVRRRGQEARLRCSPMKGHSHVYWYRQLPEEGLKFMVYLQKENIIDESGMPKERFSAEFPKEGPSILRIQQVVRGDSAAYFCASSKDTSNTEAFFGQGTRLTVV.

The V gene is TRBV7-8, the J gene TRBJ1-5; 8 bases are a match to TRBD1. The J segment lost 2 bases and the V segment lost 5 bases, leaving 8 bases of the junction unmatched. Germline V lookup: CDR1 SGHVS, CDR2 FQNEAQ. The CDR3 is 16 residues long. This CDR3 is CASSPDRARGNQPQHF. CDR3 sequence (DNA): TGTGCCAGCAGCCCGGACAGGGCGAGGGGCAATCAGCCCCAGCATTTT. Together with reference TRBV7-8 and TRBJ1-5, the CDR3 gives the full variable domain: GAGVSQSPRYKVAKRGQDVALRCDPISGHVSLFWYQQALGQGPEFLTYFQNEAQLDKSGLPSDRFFAERPEGSVSTLKIQRTQQEDSAVYLCASSPDRARGNQPQHFGDGTRLSIL.

The chain recombines TRBV7-3 with TRBJ2-7; 7 nucleotides match TRBD1. CDR1 is SGHTA and CDR2 is FQGTGA in the germline V gene. CDR3 size: 16 residues. Trimming cost V 1 base and J 6 bases; bases outside gene matches: 12. CDR3 residues: CASSLRGQTRVGEQYF. DNA for the CDR3: TGTGCCAGCAGCTTAAGGGGACAGACCAGGGTAGGCGAGCAGTACTTC.

This clone was seen only once. This chain links TRBV6-5 with TRBJ2-7; TRBD1 matches 9 bases. V shed 6 bases, J shed 2 bases, and the junction held 8 bases outside the gene matches. Germline V lookup: CDR1 MNHEY, CDR2 SVGAGI. This CDR3 is built from 15 residues. CDR3 amino acids: CASRGTGTGTYEQYF. DNA of the CDR3: TGTGCCAGCAGAGGTACCGGGACAGGGACCTACGAGCAGTACTTC.

The rearrangement links TRBV27 to TRBJ1-2; TRBD1 agrees at 9 bases. This CDR3 has 14 residues. The trim removed 4 bases at V and 8 bases at J, leaving 8 bases unmatched. Germline CDR1 MNHEY, CDR2 SMNVEV (reference sequence). Here the CDR3 reads CASSSSGTGFGYTF. The DNA of the CDR3 is TGTGCCAGCAGTTCGTCCGGGACAGGGTTCGGCTACACCTTC.

This clone was detected a few times. The chain links TRBV19 to TRBJ2-1; D perhaps matches TRBD1 (6 bases). Germline CDR1 is LNHDA and CDR2 is SQIVND (reference sequence). The CDR3 consists of 15 residues. V dropped 1 base and J dropped 4 bases, with 11 bases sitting between them. CDR3 in DNA: TGTGCCAGTAGTATAGGGCAGGGGACATACAATGAGCAGTTCTTC. As protein: CASSIGQGTYNEQFF.

This chain links TRBV6-5 with TRBJ1-3; D not certain. This CDR3 is built from 11 residues. Germline V gene data show CDR1 as MNHEY and CDR2 as SVGAGI. Trimming removed 8 bases at V and 8 bases at J, with 10 bases between. Here the CDR3 DNA reads TGTGCCAGCGCGGACTACGACACCATATATTTT. Translating it yields CASADYDTIYF.

This chain joins TRBV29-1 and TRBJ1-6; D is possibly TRBD1 (5 bases). This CDR3 contains 14 residues. V shed 6 bases and J shed 3 bases, with 12 bases lying between them. Germline CDR1 reads SQVTM; CDR2 reads ANQGSEA. The CDR3 sequence: CSVKQGYYNSPLHF. Here the CDR3 DNA reads TGCAGCGTCAAGCAGGGTTACTATAATTCACCCCTCCACTTT. Looking up the rest from reference TRBV29-1 and TRBJ1-6 gives the full variable domain: SAVISQKPSRDICQRGTSLTIQCQVDSQVTMMFWYRQQPGQSLTLIATANQGSEATYESGFVIDKFPISRPNLTFSTLTVSNMSPEDSSIYLCSVKQGYYNSPLHFGNGTRLTVT.

The chain recombines TRBV19 with TRBJ1-1, with D maybe TRBD1 (6 bases). Looked up from germline, CDR1 is LNHDA and CDR2 is SQIVND (reference sequence). Trimming stripped 5 bases from V and 0 bases from J, with 10 bases between. The CDR3 length is 14 residues. The CDR3 sequence: CASSRQGLNTEAFF. As DNA, the CDR3 is TGTGCCAGTAGTCGTCAGGGGTTGAACACTGAAGCTTTCTTT. The entire variable domain, with the rest obtained from reference TRBV19 and TRBJ1-1, is as follows: DGGITQSPKYLFRKEGQNVTLSCEQNLNHDAMYWYRQDPGQGLRLIYYSQIVNDFQKGDIAEGYSVSREKKESFPLTVTSAQKNPTAFYLCASSRQGLNTEAFFGQGTRLTVV.

V gene TRBV29-1 combines with J gene TRBJ2-3, with 9 bases that match TRBD2. Germline CDR1 reads SQVTM; CDR2 reads ANQGSEA. CDR3 size: 17 residues. V was clipped by 3 bases and J by 4 bases; unmatched bases: 14. CDR3 protein: CSVDARLADPAPDTQYF. The CDR3 DNA follows: TGCAGCGTTGACGCGAGACTAGCGGACCCGGCCCCAGATACGCAGTATTTT.

This clone was recorded only once. This sequence joins TRBV19 and TRBJ1-2; D gene uncertain. The CDR3 has 13 amino acids. Germline V gene sequence: CDR1 LNHDA, CDR2 SQIVND (reference sequence). The ends were cut back, 6 bases at V and 6 bases at J, with 14 bases in the middle. CDR3 bases: TGTGCCAGTAGAAGCATCTATGCGGATGGCTACACCTTC. It specifies CASRSIYADGYTF.